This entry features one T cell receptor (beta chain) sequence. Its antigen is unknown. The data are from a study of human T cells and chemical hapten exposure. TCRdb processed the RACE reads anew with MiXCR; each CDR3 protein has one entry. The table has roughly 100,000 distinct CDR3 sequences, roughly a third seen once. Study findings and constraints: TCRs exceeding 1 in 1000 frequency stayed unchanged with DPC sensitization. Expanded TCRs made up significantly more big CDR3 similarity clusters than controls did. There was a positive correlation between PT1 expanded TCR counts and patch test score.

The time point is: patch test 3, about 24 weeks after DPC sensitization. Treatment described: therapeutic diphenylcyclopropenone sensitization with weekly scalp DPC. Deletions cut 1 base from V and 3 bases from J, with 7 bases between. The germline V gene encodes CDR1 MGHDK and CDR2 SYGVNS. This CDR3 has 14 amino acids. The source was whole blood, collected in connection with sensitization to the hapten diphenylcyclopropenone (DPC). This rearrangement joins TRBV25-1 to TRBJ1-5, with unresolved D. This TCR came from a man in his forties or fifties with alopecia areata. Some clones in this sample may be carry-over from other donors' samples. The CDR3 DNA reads TGTGCCAGCAGTGAATCCCAGATCAATCAGCCCCAGCATTTT. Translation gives CASSESQINQPQHF.